The rows below give T cell receptor beta chains drawn from one sample of a study of molecular identifiers for immune sequencing clone quantification. TCRdb reanalysed the PCR reads using MiXCR and keeps one entry per CDR3 protein. The data show over 600,000 distinct CDR3 sequences, approximately 20% seen once. Material for sequencing was naive CD8+ T cells from blood, with Jurkat cell RNA spiked in. These receptors were taken from a human donor in good health. Some libraries in this study had Jurkat cell RNA spiked in. CDR3s include the opening cysteine and the closing phenylalanine or tryptophan. The D gene is left open where the match is weak. For some rows the clone size is stated as once, few or many, or as a class when expanded; others skip it.

>-|TRBJ2-3|TRBV12-5|few
TGTGCTAGTGGTTTAGGGACCTTGCCCACAGATACGCAGTATTTT
CASGLGTLPTDTQYF
>TRBD1|TRBJ2-7|TRBV19|many
TGTGCCAGTAGTGACGGGACAGGTACATACGAGCAGTACTTC
CASSDGTGTYEQYF
>-|TRBJ2-7|TRBV7-6|-
TGTGCCAGCAGCTTTGGGGCGGGCTGGGGCTCCGAGCAGTACTTC
CASSFGAGWGSEQYF
>-|TRBJ1-5|TRBV12-3/TRBV12-4|many
TGTGCCAGCAGCCCCTTTTCGGGCCCCCACCTCAATCAGCCCCAGCATTTT
CASSPFSGPHLNQPQHF
>TRBD2|TRBJ2-1|TRBV2|many
TGTGCCAGCAGTGAGGTTGGTACTAGCGATTCTGCCAATGAGCAGTTCTTC
CASSEVGTSDSANEQFF
>TRBD2|TRBJ2-1|TRBV9|few
TGTGCCAGCAGCGCCCTAGCGGGAGGGCCTGTAAATGAGCAGTTCTTC
CASSALAGGPVNEQFF
>TRBD2|TRBJ2-3|TRBV27|many
TGTGCCAGCAGTCAGAAACTAGCGGGGGGACCAATAGAACCAGATACGCAGTATTTT
CASSQKLAGGPIEPDTQYF
>-|TRBJ2-2|TRBV13|few
TGTGCCAGCAGCCCTGAGAGGGCTAGCACCGGGGAGCTGTTTTTT
CASSPERASTGELFF
>-|TRBJ2-3|TRBV6-2/TRBV6-3|many
TGTGCCACCCAAGACAGTGGACCTGCAGATACGCAGTATTTT
CATQDSGPADTQYF
>-|TRBJ2-2|TRBV30|many
TGTGCCTGGATGTATTTAGGCACCGGGGAGCTGTTTTTT
CAWMYLGTGELFF
>-|TRBJ2-7|TRBV7-9|many
TGTGCCAGCAGCTTAGGTTTTGGCCGCGACCTAAAGCAGTACTTC
CASSLGFGRDLKQYF
>TRBD1|TRBJ2-7|TRBV5-6|many
TGTGCCAGCAGCTTGGCAGGGACAGGGCGCGGTTCCGAGCAGTACTTC
CASSLAGTGRGSEQYF
>-|TRBJ2-7|TRBV14|few
TGTGCCAGCAGCCAAGGTGGGGAGTACTACGAGCAGTACTTC
CASSQGGEYYEQYF
>-|TRBJ1-5|TRBV10-3|-
TGTGCCATCAGTGAGGCTTCAGGGATCGGGAGCAATCAGCCCCAGCATTTT
CAISEASGIGSNQPQHF
>TRBD1|TRBJ1-1|TRBV5-1|many
TGCGCCAGCAAATACGGGACAGGGCTTTCTGAAGCTTTCTTT
CASKYGTGLSEAFF
>TRBD1|TRBJ2-5|TRBV6-5|few
TGTGCCAGCACAGGGACAGGAAACCAAGAGACCCAGTACTTC
CASTGTGNQETQYF
>TRBD2|TRBJ2-3|TRBV2|many
TGTGCCAGCAGTGAAGCGGACCCGGGACTAGCGGGGTCAGATACGCAGTATTTT
CASSEADPGLAGSDTQYF
>-|TRBJ1-3|TRBV10-3|-
TGTGCCATCAGTGACCTGGGACCCACCATATATTTT
CAISDLGPTIYF
>TRBD2|TRBJ2-5|TRBV4-2|-
TGTGCCAGCAGCCAAGAGACATCAGCGGGAGAAGGCCAAGGGACCCAGTACTTC
CASSQETSAGEGQGTQYF
>TRBD2|TRBJ2-5|TRBV27|-
TGTGCCACCAGTCTGACTAGCGGGGGGGCTTTTGAGACCCAGTACTTC
CATSLTSGGAFETQYF
>-|TRBJ2-5|TRBV9|-
TGTGCCAGCAGCGGAGGGGGACACCAAGAGGCCCAGTACTTC
CASSGGGHQEAQYF
>TRBD1|TRBJ2-3|TRBV7-3|many
TGTGCCAGCAGCTTACAGGGGGCTTCAGATACGCAGTATTTT
CASSLQGASDTQYF
>-|TRBJ2-3|TRBV12-5|many
TGTGCTAGTGGTTTAGGGGACAGCCCCTGGGGGGGTACGCAGTATTTT
CASGLGDSPWGGTQYF
>-|TRBJ2-6|TRBV5-4|many
TGTGCCAGCAGGATACAGGGATCTGGGGCCAACGTCCTGACTTTC
CASRIQGSGANVLTF
>-|TRBJ2-7|TRBV6-2/TRBV6-3|-
TGTGCCAGCAGTTACTCGATCGGGCATTCCTACGAGCAGTACTTC
CASSYSIGHSYEQYF
>TRBD1|TRBJ1-1|TRBV18|-
TGTGCCAGCTCATTACAGGGGGTTGAAGCTTTCTTT
CASSLQGVEAFF
>-|TRBJ1-2|TRBV28|-
TGTGCCAGCAGTTTACGAACCACAGGGAACTATGGCTACACCTTC
CASSLRTTGNYGYTF
>-|TRBJ1-1|TRBV30|-
TGTGCCTGGAGTGTACTGGAGGGCACTGAAGCTTTCTTT
CAWSVLEGTEAFF
>-|TRBJ1-5|TRBV19|many
TGTGCCAGTAACGTGGGGTCGTGGGAGAGCAATCAGCCCCAGCATTTT
CASNVGSWESNQPQHF
>TRBD1|TRBJ1-5|TRBV28|-
TGTGCCAGCAGTTCCATCGAGGGGACAGGGGGCGGTCAGCCCCAGCATTTT
CASSSIEGTGGGQPQHF
>-|TRBJ2-7|TRBV6-5|many
TGTGCCAGCAGTTACAAGGGCTGGGATTCCTACGAGCAGTACTTC
CASSYKGWDSYEQYF
>-|TRBJ2-1|TRBV30|few
TGTGCCTGGAGTGTCGGGTTGGGGGATGAGCAGTTCTTC
CAWSVGLGDEQFF
>TRBD2|TRBJ2-1|TRBV7-3|few
TGTGCCAGCAGCTTAACGTTTAAAGCGGGAGAACCCAATGAGCAGTTCTTC
CASSLTFKAGEPNEQFF
>-|TRBJ2-2|TRBV2|many
TGTGCCAGCAGTGTTACCGGCGGGGCGAACACCGGGGAGCTGTTTTTT
CASSVTGGANTGELFF
>-|TRBJ2-7|TRBV27|few
TGTGCCAGCAGCACAGGGATTACCTACGAGCAGTACTTC
CASSTGITYEQYF
>-|TRBJ2-3|TRBV12-3/TRBV12-4|-
TGTGCCAGCAGTTTAGGTCAGGGGTCGTGGTATTTT
CASSLGQGSWYF
>-|TRBJ1-2|TRBV6-5|-
TGTGCCAGCAGTTATCGAGGCGGCAGGGGCTTTGGCTATGGCTACGCCTTC
CASSYRGGRGFGYGYAF
>TRBD2|TRBJ2-3|TRBV9|-
TGTGCCAGCAGCTTCCTCGCAAGCGGGGAGATGAATACGCAGTATTTT
CASSFLASGEMNTQYF
>TRBD1|TRBJ1-1|TRBV12-3/TRBV12-4|many
TGTGCCAGCAGTCTGGGACAGTTCTACACTGAAGCTTTCTTT
CASSLGQFYTEAFF
>TRBD1|TRBJ2-7|TRBV6-6|many
TGTGCCAGCAGTTATCAGGGGGCGGACGAGCAGTACTTC
CASSYQGADEQYF
>TRBD1|TRBJ1-2|TRBV4-3|-
TGCGCCAGCAGCCCGACTAGGGGACAGGGAGGGTATGGCTACACCTTC
CASSPTRGQGGYGYTF
>-|TRBJ1-2|TRBV14|-
TGTGCCAGCAGCCAAGATTGGGGTGGCTATGGCCACACCTTC
CASSQDWGGYGHTF
>-|TRBJ2-3|TRBV12-3/TRBV12-4|-
TGTGCCAGCAGTTTCTACCTCGATACGCAGTATTTT
CASSFYLDTQYF
>TRBD1|TRBJ1-2|TRBV5-1|many
TGCGCCAGCAGCTTAGGACAGGACTACACCTTC
CASSLGQDYTF
>TRBD1|TRBJ2-7|TRBV5-4|many
TGTGCCAGCAGCGAAGGACAGGGAATGTCCTACGAGCAGTACTTC
CASSEGQGMSYEQYF
>-|TRBJ2-6|TRBV6-2/TRBV6-3|few
TGTGCCAGCAGTTACTCGAGTACGGGGGCTGGGGCCAACGTCCTGACTTTC
CASSYSSTGAGANVLTF
>-|TRBJ2-4|TRBV20-1|many
TGCAGTGCTAGAGAAGAGGAGGTCCTATTAGCCAAAAACATTCAGTACTTC
CSAREEEVLLAKNIQYF
>-|TRBJ1-2|TRBV28|many
TGTGCCAGCAGGCAGACGATTGGCTACACCTTC
CASRQTIGYTF
>TRBD2|TRBJ2-7|TRBV20-1|many
TGCAGTGCTAGCGTAGCAAGCGGGAGCTCCTACGAGCAGTACTTC
CSASVASGSSYEQYF
>-|TRBJ2-1|TRBV29-1|few
TGCAGCGTTGAAGGGATAGACAGTTTCAGGGTGGCTGAGCAGTTCTTC
CSVEGIDSFRVAEQFF
>TRBD1|TRBJ2-2|TRBV6-2/TRBV6-3|-
TGTGCCAGCAGTCATCAAAACCCGAAACAGGGGGCGACCACCGGGGAGCTGTTTTTT
CASSHQNPKQGATTGELFF
>-|TRBJ2-7|TRBV6-6|-
TGTACCAGCAGTTACGAGGGGATTTACGAGCAGTACTTC
CTSSYEGIYEQYF